This T cell receptor beta chain was identified in a study of blood T cell repertoires in COVID-19. Study overall: Samples representing acute and convalescent COVID-19 were sourced from the United States, Italy and Spain.

CDR3 length equals 15 residues. Looked up from germline, CDR1 is WNHNN and CDR2 is SYGVQD (reference sequence). J gave up 3 bases and V 0 bases, and 2 bases lay outside the gene matches. In this sample, this clone turned up once. Only in-frame clones appear in the TCRdb table, and some are missing; sequencing was by immunoSEQ multiplex PCR. The repertoire holds around 160,000 clones, with approximately 86% as singletons. The clonotype was recovered from a man aged 55 to 70 with acute or convalescent COVID-19. This chain uses TRBV10-1 with TRBJ2-7; TRBD2 aligns across 10 bases. The source material was peripheral blood. CDR3 nucleotides: TGCGCCAGCAGTGAGTCGACTAGCGGGTACTACGAGCAGTACTTC. Its translation: CASSESTSGYYEQYF.